Below, 5 T cell receptor beta chains from the same sample are listed, as sequenced in a study of monozygotic twins with inflammatory bowel disease. TCRdb re-called the 5' RACE reads and shows each CDR3 protein once, DNA omitted. The sample's table shows 200,000 to 250,000 distinct CDR3 sequences. The sequenced material came from blood. The receptors shown here come from a human donor with ulcerative colitis or Crohn's disease, or a healthy co-twin of an affected twin (not recorded which).

The chain recombines TRBV6-2 or TRBV6-3 with TRBJ2-1; TCRdb names TRBD1, which stays unverified in the absence of DNA. Germline loops: CDR1 MNHEY, CDR2 SVGEGT. The CDR3 has 18 amino acids. The CDR3 reads CASSPGGFSGNSYNEQFF.

CDR3 in amino acids: CSAAAGTAFTGELFF. The J gene is TRBJ2-2, the V gene TRBV20-1; TCRdb's D gene call, TRBD1, goes unchecked for lack of DNA. CDR3 size: 15 residues. Germline V gene sequence: CDR1 DFQATT, CDR2 SNEGSKA (reference sequence).

The chain employs TRBV27 and TRBJ2-1. CDR3 size: 14 residues. Looked up from germline, CDR1 is MNHEY and CDR2 is SMNVEV (reference sequence). Here the CDR3 reads CASSLRLSYNEQFF.

V gene TRBV27 combines with J gene TRBJ2-3; TCRdb calls TRBD2, which cannot be checked without DNA. The CDR3 spans 18 residues. The V gene's germline CDR1 is MNHEY and CDR2 SMNVEV (reference sequence). The CDR3 protein is CASRVGLAGGPGTDTQYF.

This chain uses TRBV5-6 with TRBJ2-1; TCRdb returns TRBD2, unconfirmable since there is no DNA. The CDR3 consists of 15 residues. Looked up from germline, CDR1 is SGHDT and CDR2 is YYEEEE. This chain's CDR3 is CASRTGTNTYNEQFF.